The following is a T cell receptor beta chain sequence with its context. The antigen is not known. CDR1 and CDR2 (germline): SEHNR, FQNEAQ (reference sequence). The V end was cut by 7 bases, the J end by 0 bases, with 4 bases between. The CDR3 extends over 12 amino acids. The PCR had 60 Vbeta and 13 Jbeta primers. Libraries were prepared by immunoSEQ multiplex PCR; TCRdb keeps only in-frame clonotypes and omits some of them. Of tens of thousands of clones listed, 78% were seen once; the top ten hold 5.5%. This sample was included in a study of cytomegalovirus exposure and HLA in healthy donors. Findings and limits, study-wide: Most TCR sequences were uncommon, yet certain public TCRs appeared in many donors.

The J gene is TRBJ1-5, the V gene TRBV7-9, with D hard to call. Sequenced: PBMCs. This clonotype was sampled from a male donor in good health and CMV-seropositive. The CDR3 coding sequence is TGTGCCAGCACCTATAGCAATCAGCCCCAGCATTTT. Translated, it gives CASTYSNQPQHF.